This T cell receptor (beta chain) comes out of a study of cytomegalovirus exposure and HLA in healthy donors. Notes on the study in general: The tendency of first-cohort TCR clusters to co-occur in the 120 or so validation repertoires was identified by a subsequent analysis. Reports described diagnosis of cytomegalovirus status by the classifier as highly specific and sensitive. The study flagged some 170 TCR beta chains as cytomegalovirus-associated.

V lost 2 bases and J lost 0; bases outside the gene matches: 7. CDR3 length: 16 residues. Germline-derived CDR1 and CDR2 are MNHNS and SASEGT. While the first cohort had 500 to 700 subjects, the donors belonged to the separate validation cohort of about 120 subjects. Using immunoSEQ multiplex PCR, the repertoire was profiled, and TCRdb retains in-frame clones only, with some absent. The sample lists about 88,000 clones, 96% occurring once. In regard to this clone: Its antigen is as yet unknown.

The sample consisted of PBMCs. This sequence was found in a young man in good health and CMV-seronegative. The V call is TRBV6-1, the J call TRBJ2-7, with 7 bases matching TRBD2. The CDR3 reads CASSESVGGGSYEQYF. In DNA form, the CDR3 reads TGTGCCAGCAGTGAATCGGTCGGCGGGGGCTCCTACGAGCAGTACTTC.